This section outlines one T cell receptor beta chain sequence together with its context. The antigen is not known. The data stem from a study of shared clonotypes between healthy human individuals. Looking at the study overall: Donors consisted of a couple of women and a few men between 18 and 49. Study findings and constraints: Among the subsets, naive ones generally showed larger estimated richness than memory ones. Compared with clonotypes that all four donors shared, non-shared clonotypes had lower generation probabilities.

Sequenced by immunoSEQ multiplex PCR; TCRdb stores in-frame clones only, minus some. The sample includes roughly 2.2 million clones, under 95% of them seen just once. Everyone who donated was a Caucasian adult who lived in Nashville, Tennessee. The sequence was obtained from a man younger than 35 in good health. Some clones in this sample may be carry-over from other donors' samples. Sequencing was carried out using naive CD4+ T cells from PBMCs. Subset reported: CD45RA+ positively selected.

The CDR3 spells CASSPPGLPSYEQYF. Written as DNA, the CDR3 is TGTGCCAGCTCACCACCGGGGCTGCCTTCCTACGAGCAGTACTTC. The chain carries TRBV18 and TRBJ2-7, with D possibly TRBD1 on 5 matching bases. The V end lost 0 bases, the J end lost 1 base, and 10 bases lay between the germline ends. The CDR3 length is 15 residues. Germline loops: CDR1 KGHSH, CDR2 LQKENI.